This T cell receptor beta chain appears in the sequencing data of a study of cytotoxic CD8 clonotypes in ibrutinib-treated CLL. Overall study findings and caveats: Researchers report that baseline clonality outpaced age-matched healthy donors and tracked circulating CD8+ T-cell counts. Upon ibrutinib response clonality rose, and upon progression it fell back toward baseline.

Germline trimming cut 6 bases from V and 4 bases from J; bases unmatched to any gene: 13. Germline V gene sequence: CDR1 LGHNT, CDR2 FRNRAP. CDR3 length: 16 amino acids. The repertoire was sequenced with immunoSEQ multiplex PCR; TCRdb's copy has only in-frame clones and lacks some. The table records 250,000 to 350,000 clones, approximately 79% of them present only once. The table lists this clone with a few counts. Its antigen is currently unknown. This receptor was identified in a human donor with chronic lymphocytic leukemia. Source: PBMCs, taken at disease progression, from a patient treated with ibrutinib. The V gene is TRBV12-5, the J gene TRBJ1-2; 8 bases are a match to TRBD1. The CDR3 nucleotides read TGTGCTAGTGGCCACTGGACAGGGAATGGAGCCTATGGCTACACCTTC. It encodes CASGHWTGNGAYGYTF. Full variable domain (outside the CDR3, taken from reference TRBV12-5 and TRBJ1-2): DARVTQTPRHKVTEMGQEVTMRCQPILGHNTVFWYRQTMMQGLELLAYFRNRAPLDDSGMPKDRFSAEMPDATLATLKIQPSEPRDSAVYFCASGHWTGNGAYGYTFGSGTRLTVV.